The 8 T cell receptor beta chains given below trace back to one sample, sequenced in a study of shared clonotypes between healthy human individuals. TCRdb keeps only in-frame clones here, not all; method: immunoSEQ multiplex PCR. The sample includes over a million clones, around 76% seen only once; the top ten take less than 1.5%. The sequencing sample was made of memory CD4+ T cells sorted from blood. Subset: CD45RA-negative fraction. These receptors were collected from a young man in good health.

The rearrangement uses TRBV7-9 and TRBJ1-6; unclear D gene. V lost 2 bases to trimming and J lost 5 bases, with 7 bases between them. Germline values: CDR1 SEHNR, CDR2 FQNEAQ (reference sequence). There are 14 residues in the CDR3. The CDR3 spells CASSLSPDNSPLHF. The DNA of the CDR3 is TGTGCCAGCAGCTTAAGTCCGGATAATTCACCCCTCCACTTT.

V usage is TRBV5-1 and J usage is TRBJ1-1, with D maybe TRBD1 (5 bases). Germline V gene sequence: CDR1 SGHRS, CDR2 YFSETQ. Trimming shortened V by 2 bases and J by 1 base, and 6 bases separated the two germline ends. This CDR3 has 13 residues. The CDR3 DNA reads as TGCGCCAGCAGCTTCGGGGGGAACACTGAAGCTTTCTTT. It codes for CASSFGGNTEAFF. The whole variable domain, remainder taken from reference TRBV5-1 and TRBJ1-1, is KAGVTQTPRYLIKTRGQQVTLSCSPISGHRSVSWYQQTPGQGLQFLFEYFSETQRNKGNFPGRFSGRQFSNSRSEMNVSTLELGDSALYLCASSFGGNTEAFFGQGTRLTVV.

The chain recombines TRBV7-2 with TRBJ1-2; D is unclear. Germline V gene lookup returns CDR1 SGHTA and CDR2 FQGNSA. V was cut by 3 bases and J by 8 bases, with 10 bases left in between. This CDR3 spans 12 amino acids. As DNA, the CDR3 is TGTGCCAGCAGCTTCTTGGAAAGGGGCTACACCTTC. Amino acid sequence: CASSFLERGYTF. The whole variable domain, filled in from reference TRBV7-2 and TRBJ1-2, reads GAGVSQSPSNKVTEKGKDVELRCDPISGHTALYWYRQSLGQGLEFLIYFQGNSAPDKSGLPSDRFSAERTGGSVSTLTIQRTQQEDSAVYLCASSFLERGYTFGSGTRLTVV.

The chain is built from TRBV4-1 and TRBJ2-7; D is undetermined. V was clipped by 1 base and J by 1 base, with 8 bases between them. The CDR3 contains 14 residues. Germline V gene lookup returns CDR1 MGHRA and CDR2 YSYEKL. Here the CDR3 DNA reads TGCGCCAGCAGCCAAGGTAGGGCATCCTACGAGCAGTACTTC. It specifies CASSQGRASYEQYF.

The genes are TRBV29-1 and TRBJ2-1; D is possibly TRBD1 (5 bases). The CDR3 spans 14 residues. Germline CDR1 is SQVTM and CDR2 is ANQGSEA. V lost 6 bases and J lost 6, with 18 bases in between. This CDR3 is CSVVGTKGVNEQFF. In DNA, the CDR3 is TGCAGCGTGGTGGGTACCAAAGGGGTCAATGAGCAGTTCTTC.

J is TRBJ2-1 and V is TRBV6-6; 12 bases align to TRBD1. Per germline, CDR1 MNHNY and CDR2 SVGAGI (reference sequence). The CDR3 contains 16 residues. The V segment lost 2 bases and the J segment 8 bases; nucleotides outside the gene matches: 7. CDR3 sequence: CASSYSRDRGLDEQFF. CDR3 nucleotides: TGTGCCAGCAGTTACAGCCGGGACAGGGGGCTTGATGAGCAGTTCTTC.

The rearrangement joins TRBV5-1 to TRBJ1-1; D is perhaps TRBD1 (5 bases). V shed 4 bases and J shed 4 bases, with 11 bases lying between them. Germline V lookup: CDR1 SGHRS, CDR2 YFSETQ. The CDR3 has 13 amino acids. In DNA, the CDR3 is TGCGCCAGCAGCGTCGGGAGGGGCACTGAAGCTTTCTTT. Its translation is CASSVGRGTEAFF.

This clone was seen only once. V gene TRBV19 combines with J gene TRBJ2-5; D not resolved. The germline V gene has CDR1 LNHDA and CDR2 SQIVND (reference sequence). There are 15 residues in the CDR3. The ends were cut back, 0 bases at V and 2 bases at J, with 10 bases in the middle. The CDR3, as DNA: TGTGCCAGTAGTATAGATCTGGCCGTTCAAGAGACCCAGTACTTC. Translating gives CASSIDLAVQETQYF.